The source of this T cell receptor (beta chain) is a study of T cell responses to AZD1222 COVID-19 vaccine. TCRdb keeps only in-frame clones here, not all; method: immunoSEQ multiplex PCR. The profile shows 95,000 to 150,000 clones, about 79% of them singletons. As for this clone: Its antigen is currently unknown.

Germline V gene data show CDR1 as MGHRA and CDR2 as YSYEKL. The CDR3 spans 14 residues. Trimming took off 3 bases at V and 6 bases at J, with 14 bases between the two ends. Notes on the study in general: Reportedly, nearly half of unique spike TCRs recognized epitopes outside B.1.351/B.1.1.7 mutations. Repertoire collection took place solely once the T cell response had peaked.

Sequenced here: peripheral blood, sampled 28 days after the second AZD1222 dose. V and J are TRBV4-1 and TRBJ1-2; D gene uncertain. The origin of this receptor is an adult who received the AZD1222 COVID-19 vaccine. In nucleotides, the CDR3 is TGCGCCAGCAGCCAGGCGGACTGGGCCCATGGCTACACCTTC. Translation gives CASSQADWAHGYTF.